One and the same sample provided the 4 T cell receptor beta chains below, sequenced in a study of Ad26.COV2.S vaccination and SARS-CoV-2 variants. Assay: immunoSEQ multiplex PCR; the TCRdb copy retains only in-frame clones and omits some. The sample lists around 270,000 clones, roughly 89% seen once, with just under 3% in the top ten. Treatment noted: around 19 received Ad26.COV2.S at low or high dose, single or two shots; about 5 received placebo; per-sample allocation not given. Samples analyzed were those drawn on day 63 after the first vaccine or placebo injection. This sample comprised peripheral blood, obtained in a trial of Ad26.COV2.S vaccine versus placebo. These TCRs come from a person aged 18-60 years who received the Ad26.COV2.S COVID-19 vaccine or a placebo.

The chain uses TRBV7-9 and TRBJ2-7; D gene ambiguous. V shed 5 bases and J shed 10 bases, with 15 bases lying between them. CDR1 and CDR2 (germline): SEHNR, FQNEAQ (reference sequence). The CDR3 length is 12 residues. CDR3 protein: CASSEVDGRQYF. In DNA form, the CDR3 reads TGTGCCAGCAGCGAGGTGGACGGCAGACAGTACTTC. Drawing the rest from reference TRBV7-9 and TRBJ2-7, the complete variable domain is DTGVSQNPRHKITKRGQNVTFRCDPISEHNRLYWYRQTLGQGPEFLTYFQNEAQLEKSRLLSDRFSAERPKGSFSTLEIQRTEQGDSAMYLCASSEVDGRQYFGPGTRLTVT.

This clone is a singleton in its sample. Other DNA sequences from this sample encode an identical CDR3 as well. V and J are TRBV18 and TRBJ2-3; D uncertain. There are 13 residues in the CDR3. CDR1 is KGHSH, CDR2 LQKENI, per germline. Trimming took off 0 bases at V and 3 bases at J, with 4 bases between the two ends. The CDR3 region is CASSPPVTDTQYF. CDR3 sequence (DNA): TGTGCCAGCTCACCACCGGTTACAGATACGCAGTATTTT.

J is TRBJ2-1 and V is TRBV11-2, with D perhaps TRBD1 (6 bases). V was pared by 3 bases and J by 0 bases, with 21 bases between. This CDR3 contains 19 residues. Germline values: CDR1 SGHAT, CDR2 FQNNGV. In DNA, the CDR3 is TGTGCCAGCAGCTTTTTTCCCTCCCAGACAGGAAGCTCCTACAATGAGCAGTTCTTC. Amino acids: CASSFFPSQTGSSYNEQFF.

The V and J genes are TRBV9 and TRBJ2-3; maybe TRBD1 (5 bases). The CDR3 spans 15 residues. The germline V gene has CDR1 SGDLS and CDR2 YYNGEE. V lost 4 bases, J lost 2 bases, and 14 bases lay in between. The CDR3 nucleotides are TGTGCCAGCAGCCCCCAGGGATATGACACAGATACGCAGTATTTT. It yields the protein CASSPQGYDTDTQYF.